The 17 T cell receptor beta chains presented below share a single source sample, sequenced in a study of blood T cell repertoires in COVID-19. This table comes from immunoSEQ multiplex PCR, and its TCRdb copy is limited to in-frame clones, with some not included. The sample lists more than 50,000 clones; about nine tenths were seen once. Sequencing used peripheral blood. The receptors derive from a human donor with active COVID-19. The donor label of this sample is uncertain.

J is TRBJ2-7 and V is TRBV6-2 or TRBV6-3, with D perhaps TRBD2 (6 bases). V lost 4 bases to trimming and J lost 11 bases, with 12 bases between them. Germline assignment: CDR1 MNHEY and CDR2 SVGEGT. This CDR3 is built from 11 residues. CDR3 DNA sequence: TGTGCCAGCAGTTGGGAGGCCGCCAAGTACTTC. Protein product: CASSWEAAKYF.

This clone was found once. The chain recombines TRBV7-8 with TRBJ1-1; no clear D. The CDR3 length is 13 residues. CDR1 and CDR2 (germline): SGHVS, FQNEAQ. V was shortened by 7 bases and J by 6 bases, with 15 bases between the two germline ends. This CDR3 reads CASTPPWEAEAFF. The CDR3 DNA reads TGTGCCAGCACCCCCCCGTGGGAGGCTGAAGCTTTCTTT.

The chain employs TRBV6-5 and TRBJ2-3; 8 bases are shared with TRBD2. V lost 4 bases, J lost 7 bases, and 7 bases stayed unmatched. Germline V lookup: CDR1 MNHEY, CDR2 SVGAGI. This CDR3 region has 14 residues. The CDR3 DNA follows: TGTGCCAGCAGTTTACTAGCGGTGGGAAATACGCAGTATTTT. Translation gives CASSLLAVGNTQYF.

This chain joins TRBV7-9 and TRBJ2-1, with D possibly being TRBD2 (6 bases). V was clipped by 4 bases and J by 2 bases, with 15 bases between them. CDR1 is SEHNR, CDR2 FQNEAQ, per germline (reference sequence). The CDR3 is made up of 16 amino acids. The CDR3 region is CASSSQRRVPYNEQFF. CDR3 nucleotide sequence: TGTGCCAGCAGCTCACAAAGGAGGGTCCCCTACAATGAGCAGTTCTTC.

The chain links TRBV9 to TRBJ2-1; the match to TRBD1 covers 8 bases. Trimming at V came to 4 bases and at J to 10 bases, leaving 13 bases not matched to a gene. CDR3 length: 15 residues. Germline V lookup: CDR1 SGDLS, CDR2 YYNGEE. CDR3 in DNA: TGTGCCAGCAGCAGAATTCTCGGACAGGGAACGGAGCAGTTCTTC. Translated: CASSRILGQGTEQFF. Supplemented by reference TRBV9 and TRBJ2-1, the full variable domain reads DSGVTQTPKHLITATGQRVTLRCSPRSGDLSVYWYQQSLDQGLQFLIQYYNGEERAKGNILERFSAQQFPDLHSELNLSSLELGDSALYFCASSRILGQGTEQFFGPGTRLTVL.

This clone was recorded a few times. The chain joins TRBV6-5 to TRBJ2-7, with a possible D match to TRBD1 (5 bases). The CDR3 is 15 amino acids. With 8 bases removed from V and 2 bases from J, the gap between germline ends came to 19 bases. CDR1 and CDR2 (germline): MNHEY, SVGAGI. CDR3 in DNA: TGTGCCAGCGAGCTTCGGCCTGGGGCAGCCTACGAGCAGTACTTC. Translated, it gives CASELRPGAAYEQYF.

This chain joins TRBV5-6 and TRBJ2-1, with 8 nucleotides matching TRBD2. Germline CDR1 and CDR2: SGHDT and YYEEEE. V lost 3 bases and J lost 7; bases outside the gene matches: 3. The CDR3 has 13 residues. This CDR3 is CASSSASGNEQFF. CDR3 bases: TGTGCCAGCAGCTCTGCTAGCGGGAATGAGCAGTTCTTC. The complete variable domain, with remaining parts taken from reference TRBV5-6 and TRBJ2-1, reads DAGVTQSPTHLIKTRGQQVTLRCSPKSGHDTVSWYQQALGQGPQFIFQYYEEEERQRGNFPDRFSGHQFPNYSSELNVNALLLGDSALYLCASSSASGNEQFFGPGTRLTVL.

This chain connects TRBV5-1 to TRBJ2-1; 9 bases fit TRBD2. Trimming removed 5 bases from V and 4 bases from J; junction bases left unmatched: 4. From germline, CDR1 is SGHRS and CDR2 YFSETQ. The CDR3 contains 14 residues. The CDR3 region is CASRLAGSYNEQFF. The CDR3 DNA is TGCGCCAGCAGGCTAGCGGGGTCTTACAATGAGCAGTTCTTC. Drawing the rest from reference TRBV5-1 and TRBJ2-1, the complete variable domain is KAGVTQTPRYLIKTRGQQVTLSCSPISGHRSVSWYQQTPGQGLQFLFEYFSETQRNKGNFPGRFSGRQFSNSRSEMNVSTLELGDSALYLCASRLAGSYNEQFFGPGTRLTVL.

V usage is TRBV6-4 and J usage is TRBJ2-1; D may be TRBD2 (6 bases). This CDR3 is built from 15 residues. Germline CDR1 is MRHNA and CDR2 is SNTAGT. The germline V and J ends were trimmed by 3 bases and 3 bases, with 12 bases remaining between them. CDR3 in DNA: TGTGCCAGCAGTGAGAGGTCGGAGGGCTACAATGAGCAGTTCTTC. Protein product: CASSERSEGYNEQFF.

This clone was observed once. V and J are TRBV14 and TRBJ2-2, with D uncertain. The V and J ends lost 0 bases and 1 base respectively, with 15 bases between them. Germline values: CDR1 SGHDN, CDR2 FVKESK. This CDR3 has 18 residues. The CDR3 sequence is CASSQDPYVTGNTGELFF. The CDR3 bases are TGTGCCAGCAGCCAAGATCCCTATGTCACTGGGAACACCGGGGAGCTGTTTTTT.

The chain has TRBV9 and TRBJ2-3; TRBD1 might be the D (6 bases). CDR1 is SGDLS and CDR2 is YYNGEE in the germline V gene. V gave up 4 bases and J gave up 1 base, with 16 bases separating them. The CDR3 runs 16 residues. CDR3 sequence: CASSSDQGSGTDTQYF. The CDR3 bases are TGTGCCAGCAGCTCTGACCAGGGGAGCGGCACAGATACGCAGTATTTT.

The genes are TRBV5-6 and TRBJ1-1; D gene uncertain. This CDR3 contains 14 residues. CDR1 and CDR2 (germline): SGHDT, YYEEEE. V lost 0 bases and J 1 base, leaving 7 bases between the germline ends. The chain's CDR3 is CASSLGSRNTEAFF. CDR3 nucleotides: TGTGCCAGCAGCTTGGGGAGTAGGAACACTGAAGCTTTCTTT.

This clone showed up just a few times. The V call is TRBV12-5, the J call TRBJ1-5, with D hard to call. CDR1 LGHNT and CDR2 FRNRAP come from the germline V gene. CDR3 length equals 13 residues. The V gene lost 6 bases and the J gene lost 0 bases, with 6 bases spanning the gap. The DNA for the CDR3 is TGTGCTAGTGGCACCTATAGCAATCAGCCCCAGCATTTT. It is translated as CASGTYSNQPQHF.

The chain combines TRBV5-1 with TRBJ2-5, with 10 bases identical to TRBD2. CDR1 SGHRS and CDR2 YFSETQ come from the germline V gene. V lost 5 bases, J lost 5 bases, and 3 bases stayed unmatched. The CDR3 runs 13 residues. CDR3 bases: TGCGCCAGCAGTTTTAGCGGGGGGGAGACCCAGTACTTC. This codes for CASSFSGGETQYF.

The chain links TRBV7-6 to TRBJ2-7; the match to TRBD2 covers 8 bases. Germline V gene data show CDR1 as SGHVS and CDR2 as FNYEAQ. The CDR3 totals 15 residues. V gave up 5 bases and J gave up 4 bases; unmatched junction bases: 10. The CDR3 nucleotides read TGTGCCAGCAGCCCCAGTTGGAGCGGGGGTTACGAGCAGTACTTC. Encoded protein: CASSPSWSGGYEQYF.

The chain carries TRBV18 and TRBJ1-6, with 7 bases fitting TRBD1. The CDR3 is made up of 15 amino acids. Germline V gene lookup returns CDR1 KGHSH and CDR2 LQKENI. The trim removed 3 bases at V and 6 bases at J, leaving 5 bases unmatched. CDR3 sequence: CASSPDRVFNSPLHF. The CDR3 region has the DNA TGTGCCAGCTCACCTGACAGGGTTTTTAATTCACCCCTCCACTTT.

V gene TRBV7-2 combines with J gene TRBJ1-1, with D possibly TRBD1 on 6 matching bases. The CDR3 is made up of 15 amino acids. With 5 bases removed from V and 5 bases from J, the gap between germline ends came to 18 bases. Germline V gene sequence: CDR1 SGHTA, CDR2 FQGNSA. This CDR3 reads CASSPLPGRGTEAFF. Here the CDR3 DNA reads TGTGCCAGCAGCCCTCTTCCAGGGAGGGGGACTGAAGCTTTCTTT.